The source of this TCR beta chain is a study of cytomegalovirus exposure and HLA in healthy donors. Here immunoSEQ multiplex PCR was the method, and the copy in TCRdb shows in-frame clones only, minus some. Of about 140,000 clones listed, approximately 86% are singletons. The source material was PBMCs. The sequence came from a woman aged 18-29 years in good health and CMV-seropositive.

CDR3 in DNA: TGTGCCAGCAGTTTAGGGGGACAGGGACCCCACGAGCAGTACTTC. Its protein is CASSLGGQGPHEQYF. The chain couples TRBV28 to TRBJ2-7, with 9 nucleotides matching TRBD1. V lost 2 bases, J lost 5 bases, and 7 bases stayed unmatched. The CDR3 covers 15 residues. From germline, CDR1 is MDHEN and CDR2 SYDVKM.